A single sample gave rise to the 17 T cell receptor beta chains below, sequenced in a study of neurological immune-mediated disorders. TCRdb re-analysed the 5' RACE reads in MiXCR, keeping a single row per CDR3 protein. Among some 30,000 distinct CDR3 sequences, approximately 4.5% were seen once, and the ten largest hold 23%. Sample: PBMCs. The receptors were gathered from a man aged 18-30 years in good health.

Ten or more counts support this clonotype. The J gene is TRBJ2-3, the V gene TRBV7-2; TRBD2 matches 11 bases. CDR3 length equals 15 residues. Trimming took 2 bases from V and 6 from J; bases not matched to a gene: 4. Germline V CDR1 and CDR2: SGHTA, FQGNSA. The CDR3 reads CASSLTLAGVDTQYF. Written as DNA, the CDR3 is TGTGCCAGCAGCTTAACACTAGCGGGGGTGGATACGCAGTATTTT.

This chain connects TRBV12-3 or TRBV12-4 to TRBJ1-1, with D unresolved. With 1 base removed from V and 5 bases from J, the gap between germline ends came to 8 bases. CDR3 size: 13 residues. CDR3 loop: CASSLGAGTEAFF. The DNA of the CDR3 is TGTGCCAGCAGTTTAGGTGCAGGAACTGAAGCTTTCTTT.

This clonotype was counted ten times or more. The V and J genes are TRBV6-2 or TRBV6-3 and TRBJ1-1; D unclear. Trimming took 5 bases from V and 1 from J, leaving 8 bases between them. Per germline, CDR1 MNHEY and CDR2 SVGEGT. This CDR3 is built from 13 residues. CDR3 residues: CASSATENTEAFF. The DNA for the CDR3 is TGTGCCAGCAGTGCGACGGAGAACACTGAAGCTTTCTTT.

In its sample, this clonotype was seen many times. The V gene is TRBV6-2 or TRBV6-3, the J gene TRBJ2-7, with 8 bases identical to TRBD1. The CDR3 extends over 18 amino acids. Losses at the gene ends were 0 bases for V and 7 bases for J; bases not matched to a gene: 17. Germline loops: CDR1 MNHEY, CDR2 SVGEGT. This CDR3 reads CASSYSPARTGSYGEQYF. CDR3 bases: TGTGCCAGCAGTTACTCTCCCGCGCGGACAGGGTCCTACGGAGAGCAGTACTTC.

This clonotype was counted many times. V is TRBV7-2 and J is TRBJ1-2, with 7 positions matching TRBD1. The CDR3 is 19 residues long. CDR1 and CDR2 from the germline V gene are SGHTA and FQGNSA. Germline trimming cut 4 bases from V and 4 bases from J; bases unmatched to any gene: 21. CDR3 protein: CASSSPTGTATVRSYGYTF. The CDR3 DNA sequence: TGTGCCAGCAGCTCCCCAACCGGGACAGCGACCGTTCGGAGCTATGGCTACACCTTC.

In its sample, this clonotype ranks as medium-sized. The J gene is TRBJ2-1, the V gene TRBV5-1, with 13 bases identical to TRBD2. The germline gives CDR1 SGHRS, CDR2 YFSETQ. V dropped 3 bases and J dropped 4; count of bases not matched to a gene: 4. The CDR3 extends over 16 amino acids. Written as DNA, the CDR3 is TGCGCCAGCAGCTCAGGACTAGCGGGGGTGTACAATGAGCAGTTCTTC. This codes for CASSSGLAGVYNEQFF.

This clonotype came up many times. This chain links TRBV4-3 with TRBJ2-5, with D unclear. The CDR3 covers 13 residues. In germline, CDR1 is LGHNA, CDR2 YSLEER. The ends were cut back, 0 bases at V and 5 bases at J, with 7 bases in the middle. CDR3 bases: TGCGCCAGCAGCCAAGATAAATGGGAGACCCAGTACTTC. Translating it yields CASSQDKWETQYF.

This clonotype was recorded at least ten times. The chain employs TRBV10-3 and TRBJ1-3; 9 bases agree with TRBD1. Germline CDR1 is ENHRY and CDR2 is SYGVKD. This CDR3 contains 14 residues. Unmatched junction bases numbered 2, after V lost 4 bases and J lost 4 bases. The CDR3 coding sequence is TGTGCCATCAGTGCGGGACAGGGAGGAAACACCATATATTTT. Its translation is CAISAGQGGNTIYF.

This clonotype showed up many times. V usage is TRBV5-1 and J usage is TRBJ1-1; D is uncertain. With 0 bases removed from V and 7 bases from J, the gap between germline ends came to 7 bases. This CDR3 is 12 amino acids long. Per the germline V gene, CDR1 is SGHRS and CDR2 is YFSETQ. For the CDR3, the DNA is TGCGCCAGCAGCTTGGGGACCAGTGAAGCTTTCTTT. Amino acids: CASSLGTSEAFF.

In this sample, this clonotype turned up many times. This chain links TRBV6-2 or TRBV6-3 with TRBJ2-7; maybe TRBD1 (6 bases). This CDR3 has 13 amino acids. The V end was cut by 0 bases, the J end by 6 bases, with 9 bases between. The germline gives CDR1 MNHEY, CDR2 SVGEGT. CDR3 sequence reads: CASSYSDSSEQYF. The CDR3 nucleotides are TGTGCCAGCAGTTACTCGGACAGCTCCGAGCAGTACTTC.

The chain joins TRBV5-6 to TRBJ2-5, with 8 nucleotides matching TRBD2. The V and J ends lost 4 bases and 3 bases, in that order; junction bases with no gene match: 2. The length of the CDR3 is 13 residues. CDR1 and CDR2 (germline): SGHDT, YYEEEE. The CDR3 is CASSQGLEETQYF. The CDR3 region has the DNA TGTGCCAGCAGCCAGGGACTAGAAGAGACCCAGTACTTC.

The table lists this clonotype with a few counts. The chain uses TRBV6-5 and TRBJ2-1; a possible D gene is TRBD2 (5 bases). V was trimmed by 1 base and J by 6 bases, leaving 13 bases between them. Germline CDR1 reads MNHEY; CDR2 reads SVGAGI. The CDR3 extends over 15 amino acids. This CDR3 is CASSYFGVRANEQFF. The CDR3 region has the DNA TGTGCCAGCAGTTACTTCGGGGTTCGAGCCAATGAGCAGTTCTTC.

As for this clonotype: A read error may explain this, as a much larger clone is one base away. The chain links TRBV10-2 to TRBJ2-2; D call uncertain. Germline V gene data show CDR1 as WSHSY and CDR2 as SAAADI. This CDR3 is built from 15 residues. DNA of the CDR3: TGCGCCAACAGTTTCCCAGCAAGGAACACCGGGGAGCTGTTTTTT. This encodes CANSFPARNTGELFF.

This clonotype has a count of ten or more. J is TRBJ2-1 and V is TRBV3-1; TRBD1 aligns across 7 bases. From germline, CDR1 is LGHDT and CDR2 YNNKEL (reference sequence). The CDR3 covers 16 residues. V dropped 3 bases and J dropped 3; count of bases not matched to a gene: 8. The CDR3 DNA follows: TGTGCCAGCAGCCATTTCTCCGGGACAGTCTACAATGAGCAGTTCTTC. Translated, it gives CASSHFSGTVYNEQFF.

In its sample, this clonotype was seen many times. The rearrangement joins TRBV6-5 to TRBJ2-1; no clear D. From germline, CDR1 is MNHEY and CDR2 SVGAGI. There are 15 residues in the CDR3. Trimming removed 0 bases at V and 1 base at J, with 7 bases between. This CDR3 reads CASSYSQSSYNEQFF. CDR3 nucleotides: TGTGCCAGCAGTTACTCCCAATCATCCTACAATGAGCAGTTCTTC.

This clonotype was detected many times. The chain's CDR3 is CSASNSLNTEAFF. The CDR3 DNA follows: TGCAGTGCTAGTAACAGCCTGAACACTGAAGCTTTCTTT. This chain joins TRBV20-1 and TRBJ1-1; D not resolved. V was clipped by 3 bases and J by 0 bases, with 8 bases between them. The CDR3 is 13 amino acids. Germline-derived CDR1 and CDR2 are DFQATT and SNEGSKA (reference sequence).

In its sample, this clonotype was seen many times. This chain joins TRBV20-1 and TRBJ1-6, with D unresolved. CDR1 and CDR2 (germline): DFQATT, SNEGSKA (reference sequence). The CDR3 is made up of 14 amino acids. Trimming took 1 base from V and 0 from J, leaving 4 bases between them. CDR3 coding DNA: TGCAGTGCTAGAGGGAGCTCCTATAATTCACCCCTCCACTTT. It codes for CSARGSSYNSPLHF.